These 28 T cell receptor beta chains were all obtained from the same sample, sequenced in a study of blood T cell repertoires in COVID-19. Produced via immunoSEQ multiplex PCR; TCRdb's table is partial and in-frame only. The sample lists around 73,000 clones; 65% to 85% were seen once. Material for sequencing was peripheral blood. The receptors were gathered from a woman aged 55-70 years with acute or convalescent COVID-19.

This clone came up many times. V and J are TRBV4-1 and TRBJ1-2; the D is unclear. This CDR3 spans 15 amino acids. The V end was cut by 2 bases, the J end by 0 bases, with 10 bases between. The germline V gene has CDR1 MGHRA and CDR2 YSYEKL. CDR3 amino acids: CASSQTTITNYGYTF. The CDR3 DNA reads TGCGCCAGCAGCCAAACGACTATTACTAACTATGGCTACACCTTC.

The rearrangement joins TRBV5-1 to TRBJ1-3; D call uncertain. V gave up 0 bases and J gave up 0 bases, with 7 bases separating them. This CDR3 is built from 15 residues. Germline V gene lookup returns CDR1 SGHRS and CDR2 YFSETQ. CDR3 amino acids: CASSLGTASGNTIYF. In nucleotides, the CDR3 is TGCGCCAGCAGCTTGGGTACAGCCTCTGGAAACACCATATATTTT.

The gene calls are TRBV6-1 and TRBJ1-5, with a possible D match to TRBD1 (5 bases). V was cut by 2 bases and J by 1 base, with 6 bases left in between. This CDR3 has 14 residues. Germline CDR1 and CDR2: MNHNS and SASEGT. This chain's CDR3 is CASSEQGSNQPQHF. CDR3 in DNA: TGTGCCAGCAGTGAACAGGGAAGCAATCAGCCCCAGCATTTT.

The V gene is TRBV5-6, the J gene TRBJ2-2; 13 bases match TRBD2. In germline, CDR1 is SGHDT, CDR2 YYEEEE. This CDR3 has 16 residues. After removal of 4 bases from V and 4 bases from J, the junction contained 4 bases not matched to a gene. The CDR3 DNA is TGTGCCAGCAGCCATGGGACTAGCGGGGTCACCGGGGAGCTGTTTTTT. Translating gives CASSHGTSGVTGELFF.

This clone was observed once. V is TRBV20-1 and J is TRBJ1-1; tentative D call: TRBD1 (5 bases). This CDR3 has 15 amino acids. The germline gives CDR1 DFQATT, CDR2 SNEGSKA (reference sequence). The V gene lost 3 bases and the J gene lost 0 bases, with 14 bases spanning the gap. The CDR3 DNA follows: TGCAGTGCTAGTTTTTCAGGGCGGATGAACACTGAAGCTTTCTTT. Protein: CSASFSGRMNTEAFF.

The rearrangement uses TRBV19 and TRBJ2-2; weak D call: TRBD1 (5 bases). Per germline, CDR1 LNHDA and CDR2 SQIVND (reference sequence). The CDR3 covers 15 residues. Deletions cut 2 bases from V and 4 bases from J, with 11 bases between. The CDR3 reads CASSIPGYRTGELFF. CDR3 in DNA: TGTGCCAGTAGTATACCAGGGTATCGCACCGGGGAGCTGTTTTTT.

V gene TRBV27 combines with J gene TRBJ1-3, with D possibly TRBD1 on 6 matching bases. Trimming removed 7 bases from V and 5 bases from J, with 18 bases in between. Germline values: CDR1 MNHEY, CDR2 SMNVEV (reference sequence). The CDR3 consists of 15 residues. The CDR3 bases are TGTGCCAGCACCGCGGACAGTACCTTGAGAAACACCATATATTTT. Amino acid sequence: CASTADSTLRNTIYF.

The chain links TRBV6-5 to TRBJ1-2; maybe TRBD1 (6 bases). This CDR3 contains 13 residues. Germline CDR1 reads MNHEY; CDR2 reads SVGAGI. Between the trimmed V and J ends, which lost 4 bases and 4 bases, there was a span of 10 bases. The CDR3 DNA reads TGTGCCAGCAGTTCTCGGACAGTCTATGGCTACACCTTC. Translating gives CASSSRTVYGYTF.

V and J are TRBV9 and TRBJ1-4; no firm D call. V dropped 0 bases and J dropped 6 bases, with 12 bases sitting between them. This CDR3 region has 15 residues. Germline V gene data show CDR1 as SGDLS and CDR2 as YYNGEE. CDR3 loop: CASSVGPRSDEKLFF. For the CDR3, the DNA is TGTGCCAGCAGCGTAGGCCCACGGTCGGATGAAAAACTGTTTTTT.

CDR3 nucleotides: TGTGCCAGCAGCTTGCGGGACTTGAACACTGAAGCTTTCTTT. Translation: CASSLRDLNTEAFF. The gene calls are TRBV5-4 and TRBJ1-1; perhaps TRBD1 as D (5 bases). Germline V CDR1 and CDR2: SGHNT, YYREEE (reference sequence). V lost 1 base and J lost 0, with 7 bases in between. CDR3 length: 14 residues. The full variable domain, rest sourced from reference TRBV5-4 and TRBJ1-1, is ETGVTQSPTHLIKTRGQQVTLRCSSQSGHNTVSWYQQALGQGPQFIFQYYREEENGRGNFPPRFSGLQFPNYSSELNVNALELDDSALYLCASSLRDLNTEAFFGQGTRLTVV.

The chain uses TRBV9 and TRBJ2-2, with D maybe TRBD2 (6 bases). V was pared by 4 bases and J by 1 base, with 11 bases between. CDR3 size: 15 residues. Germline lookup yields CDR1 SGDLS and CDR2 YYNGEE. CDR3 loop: CASSSPGVNTGELFF. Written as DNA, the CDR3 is TGTGCCAGCAGCTCCCCGGGGGTGAACACCGGGGAGCTGTTTTTT.

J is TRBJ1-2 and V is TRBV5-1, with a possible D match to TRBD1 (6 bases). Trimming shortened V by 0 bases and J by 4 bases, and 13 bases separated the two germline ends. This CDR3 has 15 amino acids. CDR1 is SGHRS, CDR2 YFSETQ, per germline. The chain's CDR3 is CASSLAGQSSYGYTF. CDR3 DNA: TGCGCCAGCAGCTTGGCCGGACAGAGCAGCTATGGCTACACCTTC. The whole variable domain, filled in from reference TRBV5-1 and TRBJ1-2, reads KAGVTQTPRYLIKTRGQQVTLSCSPISGHRSVSWYQQTPGQGLQFLFEYFSETQRNKGNFPGRFSGRQFSNSRSEMNVSTLELGDSALYLCASSLAGQSSYGYTFGSGTRLTVV.

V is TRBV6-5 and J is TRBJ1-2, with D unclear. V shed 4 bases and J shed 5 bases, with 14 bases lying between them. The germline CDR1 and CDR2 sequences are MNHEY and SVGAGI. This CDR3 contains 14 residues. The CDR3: CASSSAGSSYGYTF. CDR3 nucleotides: TGTGCCAGCAGTTCCGCCGGGTCCTCGTATGGCTACACCTTC.

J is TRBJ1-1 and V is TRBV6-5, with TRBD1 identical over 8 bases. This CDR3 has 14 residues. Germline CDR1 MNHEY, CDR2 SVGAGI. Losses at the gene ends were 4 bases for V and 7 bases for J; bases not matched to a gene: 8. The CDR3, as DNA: TGTGCCAGCAGTTCAGGACAGGGTGGAGGTGAAGCTTTCTTT. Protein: CASSSGQGGGEAFF.

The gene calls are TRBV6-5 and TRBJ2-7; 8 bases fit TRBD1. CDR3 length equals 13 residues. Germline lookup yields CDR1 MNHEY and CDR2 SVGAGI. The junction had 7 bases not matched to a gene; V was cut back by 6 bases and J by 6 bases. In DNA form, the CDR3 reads TGTGCCAGCAGGTTAACCGGGACAGGCGAGCAGTACTTC. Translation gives CASRLTGTGEQYF.

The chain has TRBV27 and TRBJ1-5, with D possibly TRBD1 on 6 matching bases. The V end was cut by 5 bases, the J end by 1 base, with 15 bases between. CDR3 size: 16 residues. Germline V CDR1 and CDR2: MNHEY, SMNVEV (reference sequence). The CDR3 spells CASSPGQSRSNQPQHF. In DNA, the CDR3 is TGTGCCAGCAGTCCAGGACAGTCTAGGAGCAATCAGCCCCAGCATTTT.

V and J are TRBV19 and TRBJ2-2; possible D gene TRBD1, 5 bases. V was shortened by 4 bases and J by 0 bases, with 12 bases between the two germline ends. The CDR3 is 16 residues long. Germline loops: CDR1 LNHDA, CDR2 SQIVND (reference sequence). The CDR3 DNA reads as TGTGCCAGTAGTAGACAGCTAATCACGAACACCGGGGAGCTGTTTTTT. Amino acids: CASSRQLITNTGELFF.

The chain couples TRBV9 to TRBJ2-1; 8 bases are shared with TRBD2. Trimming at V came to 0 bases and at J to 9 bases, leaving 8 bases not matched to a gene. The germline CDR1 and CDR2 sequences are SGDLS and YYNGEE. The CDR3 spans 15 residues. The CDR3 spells CASSVGSGSLSEQFF. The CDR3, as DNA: TGTGCCAGCAGCGTAGGCAGCGGGAGCTTGAGTGAGCAGTTCTTC.

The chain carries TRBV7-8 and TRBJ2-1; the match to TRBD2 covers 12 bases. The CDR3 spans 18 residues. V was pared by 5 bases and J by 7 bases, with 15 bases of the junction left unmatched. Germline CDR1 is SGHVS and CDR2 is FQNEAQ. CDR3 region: CASSTRTSGTSTRNEQFF. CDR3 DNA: TGTGCCAGCAGCACCCGGACTAGCGGGACCTCCACTCGGAATGAGCAGTTCTTC.

The CDR3 loop is CASSLNSGRRVNTGELFF. The CDR3 DNA reads as TGTGCCAGCAGCTTAAATAGCGGGAGGCGAGTGAACACCGGGGAGCTGTTTTTT. V and J are TRBV5-4 and TRBJ2-2; 10 bases align to TRBD2. Germline V gene sequence: CDR1 SGHNT, CDR2 YYREEE (reference sequence). The CDR3 has 18 amino acids. The J segment lost 1 base and the V segment lost 2 bases, leaving 8 bases of the junction unmatched.

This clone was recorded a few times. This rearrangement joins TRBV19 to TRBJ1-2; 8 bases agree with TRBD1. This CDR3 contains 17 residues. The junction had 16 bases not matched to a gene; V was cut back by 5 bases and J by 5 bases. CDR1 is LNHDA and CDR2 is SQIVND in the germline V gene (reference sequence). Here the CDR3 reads CASSFRQGRFIGYGYTF. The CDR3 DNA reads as TGTGCCAGTAGTTTTCGACAGGGGAGATTTATTGGTTATGGCTACACCTTC.

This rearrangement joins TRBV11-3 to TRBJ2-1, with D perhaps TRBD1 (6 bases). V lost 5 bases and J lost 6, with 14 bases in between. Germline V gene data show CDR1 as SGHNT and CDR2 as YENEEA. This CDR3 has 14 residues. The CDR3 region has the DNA TGTGCCAGCAGCCCCCAAACAGGGACCAATGAGCAGTTCTTC. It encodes CASSPQTGTNEQFF.

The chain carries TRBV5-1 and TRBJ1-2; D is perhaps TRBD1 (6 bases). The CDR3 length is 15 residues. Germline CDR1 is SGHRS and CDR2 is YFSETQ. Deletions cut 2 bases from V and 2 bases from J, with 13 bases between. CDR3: CASSLRGIENYGYTF. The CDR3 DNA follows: TGCGCCAGCAGCTTAAGGGGGATAGAAAACTATGGCTACACCTTC.

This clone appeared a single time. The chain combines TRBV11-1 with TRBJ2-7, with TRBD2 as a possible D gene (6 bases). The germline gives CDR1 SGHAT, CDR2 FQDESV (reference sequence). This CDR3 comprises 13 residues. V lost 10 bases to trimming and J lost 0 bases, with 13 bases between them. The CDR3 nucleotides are TGTGCCACTGCGCAGGGACTCTCCTACGAGCAGTACTTC. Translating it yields CATAQGLSYEQYF. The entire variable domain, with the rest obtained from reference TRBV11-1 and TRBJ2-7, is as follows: EAEVAQSPRYKITEKSQAVAFWCDPISGHATLYWYRQILGQGPELLVQFQDESVVDDSQLPKDRFSAERLKGVDSTLKIQPAELGDSAMYLCATAQGLSYEQYFGPGTRLTVT.

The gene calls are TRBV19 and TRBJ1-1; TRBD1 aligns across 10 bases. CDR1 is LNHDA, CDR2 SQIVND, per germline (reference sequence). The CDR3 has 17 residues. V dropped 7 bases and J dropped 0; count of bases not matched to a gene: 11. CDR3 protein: CASKPAGTGDMNTEAFF. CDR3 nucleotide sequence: TGTGCCAGTAAACCCGCGGGGACAGGGGATATGAACACTGAAGCTTTCTTT.

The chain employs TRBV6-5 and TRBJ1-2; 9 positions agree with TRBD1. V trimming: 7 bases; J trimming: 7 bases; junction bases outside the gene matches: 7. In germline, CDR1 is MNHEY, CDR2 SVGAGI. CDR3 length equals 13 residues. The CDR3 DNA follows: TGTGCCAGCATGACAGGGGGATCGGTTGGCTACACCTTC. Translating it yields CASMTGGSVGYTF.

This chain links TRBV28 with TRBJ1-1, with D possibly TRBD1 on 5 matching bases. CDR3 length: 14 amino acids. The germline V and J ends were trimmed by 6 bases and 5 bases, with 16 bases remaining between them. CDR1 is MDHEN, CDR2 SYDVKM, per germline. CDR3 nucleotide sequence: TGTGCCAGCAGATTTCTGGGGGGTTTTACTGAAGCTTTCTTT. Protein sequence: CASRFLGGFTEAFF.

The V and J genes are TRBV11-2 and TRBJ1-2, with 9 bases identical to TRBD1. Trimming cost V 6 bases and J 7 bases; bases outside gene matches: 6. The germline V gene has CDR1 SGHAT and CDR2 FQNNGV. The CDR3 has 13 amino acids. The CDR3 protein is CASSPRQGVGYTF. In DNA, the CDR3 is TGTGCCAGCAGTCCTCGACAGGGGGTTGGCTACACCTTC. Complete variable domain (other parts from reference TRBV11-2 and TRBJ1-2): EAGVAQSPRYKIIEKRQSVAFWCNPISGHATLYWYQQILGQGPKLLIQFQNNGVVDDSQLPKDRFSAERLKGVDSTLKIQPAKLEDSAVYLCASSPRQGVGYTFGSGTRLTVV.